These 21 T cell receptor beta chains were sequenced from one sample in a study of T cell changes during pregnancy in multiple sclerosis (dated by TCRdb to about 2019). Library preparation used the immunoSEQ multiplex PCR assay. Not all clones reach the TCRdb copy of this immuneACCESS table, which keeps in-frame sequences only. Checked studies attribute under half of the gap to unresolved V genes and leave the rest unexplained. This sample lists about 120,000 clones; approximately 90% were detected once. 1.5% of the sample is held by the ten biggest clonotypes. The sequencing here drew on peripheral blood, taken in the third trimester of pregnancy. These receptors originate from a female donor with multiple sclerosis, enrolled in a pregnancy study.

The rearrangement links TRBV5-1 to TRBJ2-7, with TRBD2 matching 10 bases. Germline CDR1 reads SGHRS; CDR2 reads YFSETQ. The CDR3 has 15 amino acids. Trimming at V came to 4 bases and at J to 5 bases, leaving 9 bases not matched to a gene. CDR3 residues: CASSVPLAGEDEQYF. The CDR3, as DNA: TGCGCCAGCAGCGTGCCTCTAGCGGGAGAAGACGAGCAGTACTTC. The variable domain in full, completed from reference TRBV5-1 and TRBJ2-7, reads KAGVTQTPRYLIKTRGQQVTLSCSPISGHRSVSWYQQTPGQGLQFLFEYFSETQRNKGNFPGRFSGRQFSNSRSEMNVSTLELGDSALYLCASSVPLAGEDEQYFGPGTRLTVT.

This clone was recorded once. The CDR3 bases are TGTGCCAGCAGGACGCAGGGGCTTGACGAGCAGTACTTC. Amino acid sequence: CASRTQGLDEQYF. The rearrangement uses TRBV6-1 and TRBJ2-7; tentatively, D is TRBD1 (6 bases). Germline V lookup: CDR1 MNHNS, CDR2 SASEGT. Trimming shortened V by 6 bases and J by 5 bases, and 14 bases separated the two germline ends. This CDR3 has 13 residues.

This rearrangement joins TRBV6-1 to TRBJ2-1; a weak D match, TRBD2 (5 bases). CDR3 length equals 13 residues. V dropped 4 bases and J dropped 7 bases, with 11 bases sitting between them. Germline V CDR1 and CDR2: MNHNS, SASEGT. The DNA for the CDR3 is TGTGCCAGCAGTGGCACTAGGACTAATGAGCAGTTCTTC. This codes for CASSGTRTNEQFF.

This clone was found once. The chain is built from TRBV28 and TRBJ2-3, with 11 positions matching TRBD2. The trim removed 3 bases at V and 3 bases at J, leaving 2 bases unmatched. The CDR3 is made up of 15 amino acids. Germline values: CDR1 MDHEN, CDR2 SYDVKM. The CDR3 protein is CASSFTSGSTDTQYF. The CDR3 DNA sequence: TGTGCCAGCAGTTTTACTAGCGGGAGTACAGATACGCAGTATTTT.

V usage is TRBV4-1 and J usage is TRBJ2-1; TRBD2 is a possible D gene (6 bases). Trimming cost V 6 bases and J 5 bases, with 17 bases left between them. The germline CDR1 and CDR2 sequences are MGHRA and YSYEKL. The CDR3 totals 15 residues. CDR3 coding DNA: TGCGCCAGCAGTCTCTGGGGCGGGAACAACAATGAGCAGTTCTTC. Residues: CASSLWGGNNNEQFF.

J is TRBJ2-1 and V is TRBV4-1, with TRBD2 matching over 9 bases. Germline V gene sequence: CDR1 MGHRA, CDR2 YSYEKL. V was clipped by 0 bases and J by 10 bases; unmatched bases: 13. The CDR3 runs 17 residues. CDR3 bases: TGCGCCAGCAGCCAAGATCAGGAGCGGGGGGTAAGGCGGGAGCAGTTCTTC. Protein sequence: CASSQDQERGVRREQFF.

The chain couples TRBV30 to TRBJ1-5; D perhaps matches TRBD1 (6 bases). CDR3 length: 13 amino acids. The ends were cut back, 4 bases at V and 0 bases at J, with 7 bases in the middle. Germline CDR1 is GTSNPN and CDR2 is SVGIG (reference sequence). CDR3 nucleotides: TGTGCCTGGAAGGGACATAGCAATCAGCCCCAGCATTTT. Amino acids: CAWKGHSNQPQHF.

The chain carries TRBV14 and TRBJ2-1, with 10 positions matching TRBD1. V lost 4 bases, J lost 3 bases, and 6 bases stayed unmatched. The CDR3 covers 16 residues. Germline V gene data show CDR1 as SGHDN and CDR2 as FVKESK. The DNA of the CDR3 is TGTGCCAGCAGCCTTCGGACAGGGGGGTACTACAATGAGCAGTTCTTC. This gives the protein CASSLRTGGYYNEQFF.

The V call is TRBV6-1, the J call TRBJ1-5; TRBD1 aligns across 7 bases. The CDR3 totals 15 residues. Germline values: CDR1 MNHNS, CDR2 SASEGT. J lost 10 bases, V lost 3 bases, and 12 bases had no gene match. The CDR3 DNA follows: TGTGCCAGCAGTGAGGGACAGCATGGGTTGAGCCCCCAGCATTTT. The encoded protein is CASSEGQHGLSPQHF.

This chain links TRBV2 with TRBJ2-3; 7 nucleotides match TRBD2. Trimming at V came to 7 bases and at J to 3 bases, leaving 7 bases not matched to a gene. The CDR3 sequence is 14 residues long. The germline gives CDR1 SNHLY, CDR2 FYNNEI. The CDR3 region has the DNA TGTGCCAGCACCACCCTGGGGGGGACAGATACGCAGTATTTT. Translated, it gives CASTTLGGTDTQYF.

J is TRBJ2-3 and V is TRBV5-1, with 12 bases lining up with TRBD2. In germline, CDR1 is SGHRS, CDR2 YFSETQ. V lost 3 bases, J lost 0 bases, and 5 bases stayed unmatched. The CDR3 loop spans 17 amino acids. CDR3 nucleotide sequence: TGCGCCAGCAGCTACGCCGGGACTAGCGGGAGCACAGATACGCAGTATTTT. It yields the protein CASSYAGTSGSTDTQYF.

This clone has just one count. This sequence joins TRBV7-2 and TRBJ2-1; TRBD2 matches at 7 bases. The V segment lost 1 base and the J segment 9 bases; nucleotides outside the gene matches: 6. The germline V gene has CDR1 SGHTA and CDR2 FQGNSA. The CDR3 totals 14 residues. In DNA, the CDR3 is TGTGCCAGCAGCTTAGTTGCTAGCGGTGGTGAGCAGTTCTTC. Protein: CASSLVASGGEQFF.

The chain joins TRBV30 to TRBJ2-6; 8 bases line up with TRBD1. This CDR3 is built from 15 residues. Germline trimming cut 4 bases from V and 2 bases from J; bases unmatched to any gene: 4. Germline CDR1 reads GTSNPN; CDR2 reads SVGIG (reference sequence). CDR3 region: CAWNTQGAGANVLTF. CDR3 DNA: TGTGCCTGGAATACACAGGGGGCTGGGGCCAACGTCCTGACTTTC. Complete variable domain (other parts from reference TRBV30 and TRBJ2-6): SQTIHQWPATLVQPVGSPLSLECTVEGTSNPNLYWYRQAAGRGLQLLFYSVGIGQISSEVPQNLSASRPQDRQFILSSKKLLLSDSGFYLCAWNTQGAGANVLTFGAGSRLTVL.

The CDR3 loop is CASSLGQGRTEAFF. Written as DNA, the CDR3 is TGTGCCAGCAGCTTGGGACAGGGAAGAACTGAAGCTTTCTTT. This sequence joins TRBV7-6 and TRBJ1-1, with 9 bases matching TRBD1. The length of the CDR3 is 14 residues. Germline lookup yields CDR1 SGHVS and CDR2 FNYEAQ. The trim removed 3 bases at V and 5 bases at J, leaving 4 bases unmatched.

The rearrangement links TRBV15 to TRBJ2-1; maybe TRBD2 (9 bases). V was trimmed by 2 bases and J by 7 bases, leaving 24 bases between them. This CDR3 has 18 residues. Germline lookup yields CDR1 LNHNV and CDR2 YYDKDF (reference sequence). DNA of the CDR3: TGTGCCACCAGCAGAAGCAGGGGGCTCCGGCGGGGGGGAAATGAGCAGTTCTTC. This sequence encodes CATSRSRGLRRGGNEQFF.

The CDR3 sequence is CASIKRQGDPYEQYF. CDR3 nucleotide sequence: TGTGCCAGCATCAAACGACAGGGAGATCCCTACGAGCAGTACTTC. The chain has TRBV6-1 and TRBJ2-7, with 7 bases lining up with TRBD1. The CDR3 spans 15 residues. After removal of 7 bases from V and 2 bases from J, the junction contained 11 bases not matched to a gene. The germline V gene has CDR1 MNHNS and CDR2 SASEGT.

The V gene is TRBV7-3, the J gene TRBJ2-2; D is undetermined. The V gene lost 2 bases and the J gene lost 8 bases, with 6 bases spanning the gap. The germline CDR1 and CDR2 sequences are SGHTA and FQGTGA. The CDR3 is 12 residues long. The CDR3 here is CASSLSVGELFF. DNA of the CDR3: TGTGCCAGCAGCTTATCAGTAGGGGAGCTGTTTTTT.

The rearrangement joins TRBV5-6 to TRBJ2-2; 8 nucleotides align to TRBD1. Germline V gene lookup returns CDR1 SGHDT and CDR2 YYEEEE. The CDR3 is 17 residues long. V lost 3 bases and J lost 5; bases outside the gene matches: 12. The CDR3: CASSSLVDRVGTGELFF. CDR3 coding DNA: TGTGCCAGCAGCTCCTTGGTGGACAGGGTTGGGACCGGGGAGCTGTTTTTT.

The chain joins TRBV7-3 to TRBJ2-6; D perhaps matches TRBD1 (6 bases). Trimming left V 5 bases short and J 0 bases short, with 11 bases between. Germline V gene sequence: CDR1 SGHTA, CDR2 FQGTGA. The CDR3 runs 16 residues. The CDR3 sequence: CASSPPDSSGANVLTF. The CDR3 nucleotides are TGTGCCAGCAGCCCACCGGACAGCTCTGGGGCCAACGTCCTGACTTTC.

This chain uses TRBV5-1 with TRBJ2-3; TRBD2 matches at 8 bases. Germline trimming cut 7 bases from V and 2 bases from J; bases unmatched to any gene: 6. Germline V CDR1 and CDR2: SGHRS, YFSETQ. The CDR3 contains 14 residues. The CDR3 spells CASESSGNTDTQYF. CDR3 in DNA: TGCGCCAGCGAGAGTAGCGGGAACACAGATACGCAGTATTTT.

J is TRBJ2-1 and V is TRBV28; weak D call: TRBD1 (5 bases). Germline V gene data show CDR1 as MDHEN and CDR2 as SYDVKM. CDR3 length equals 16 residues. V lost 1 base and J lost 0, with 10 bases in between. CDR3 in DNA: TGTGCCAGCAGTTTATCTCAGGGCGGCTCCTACAATGAGCAGTTCTTC. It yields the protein CASSLSQGGSYNEQFF.